Included here is one T cell receptor (beta chain) sequence, with context. What it recognizes is unknown. V lost 3 bases, J lost 7 bases, and 15 bases lay in between. CDR1 is LNHDA and CDR2 is SQIVND in the germline V gene (reference sequence). The CDR3 loop spans 14 amino acids. Both 60 Vbeta primers and 13 Jbeta primers went into the PCR. Data came from immunoSEQ multiplex PCR; TCRdb stores just in-frame clones and leaves some out. Counted here are roughly 100,000 clones, about 9.4% occurring once; the ten biggest clones make up around 5.9%. These data are taken from a study of cytomegalovirus exposure and HLA in healthy donors. Study-level findings and limits: Previously analyzed data showed that most TCR beta V segments were productive at a frequency of about 87% or about 30%. Among TCR beta chains, those listed as cytomegalovirus-associated numbered about 150. Later analysis identified around 15,000 TCR beta sequences associated with HLA alleles, using a false discovery rate threshold of 0.05.

At the time of sampling, donors were nominally healthy, though unrecorded immune exposures were likely. The sequence came from a man aged 35 to 55 in good health and CMV-seropositive. Material for sequencing was PBMCs. The chain employs TRBV19 and TRBJ1-1, with TRBD1 as a possible D gene (6 bases). The CDR3 is CASSIYAGTSEAFF. The CDR3 DNA reads TGTGCCAGTAGTATTTATGCCGGGACAAGTGAAGCTTTCTTT.